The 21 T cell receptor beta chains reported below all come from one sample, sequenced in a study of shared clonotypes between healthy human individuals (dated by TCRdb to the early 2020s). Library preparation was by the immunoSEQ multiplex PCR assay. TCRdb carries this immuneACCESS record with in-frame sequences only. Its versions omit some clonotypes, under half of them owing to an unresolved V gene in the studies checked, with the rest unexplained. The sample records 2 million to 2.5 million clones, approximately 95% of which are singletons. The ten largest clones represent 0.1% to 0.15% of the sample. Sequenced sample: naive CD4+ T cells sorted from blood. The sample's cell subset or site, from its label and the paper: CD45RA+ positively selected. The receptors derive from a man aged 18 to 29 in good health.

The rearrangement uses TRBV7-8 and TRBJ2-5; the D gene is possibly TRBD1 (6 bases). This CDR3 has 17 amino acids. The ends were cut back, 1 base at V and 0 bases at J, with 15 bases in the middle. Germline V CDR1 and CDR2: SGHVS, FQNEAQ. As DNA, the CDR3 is TGTGCCAGCAGCTTAGGGCGGTCCCAGGGGTACCAAGAGACCCAGTACTTC. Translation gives CASSLGRSQGYQETQYF.

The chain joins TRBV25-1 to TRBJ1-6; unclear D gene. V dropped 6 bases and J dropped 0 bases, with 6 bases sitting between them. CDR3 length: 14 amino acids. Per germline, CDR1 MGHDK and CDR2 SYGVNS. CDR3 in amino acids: CASSSSSYNSPLHF. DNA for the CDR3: TGTGCCAGCAGCTCGAGCTCCTATAATTCACCCCTCCACTTT.

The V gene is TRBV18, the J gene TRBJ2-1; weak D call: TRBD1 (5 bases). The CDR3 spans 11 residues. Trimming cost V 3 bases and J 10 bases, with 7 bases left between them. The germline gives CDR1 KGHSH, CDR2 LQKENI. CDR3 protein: CASSPQGEQFF. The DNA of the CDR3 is TGTGCCAGCTCACCCCAGGGAGAGCAGTTCTTC.

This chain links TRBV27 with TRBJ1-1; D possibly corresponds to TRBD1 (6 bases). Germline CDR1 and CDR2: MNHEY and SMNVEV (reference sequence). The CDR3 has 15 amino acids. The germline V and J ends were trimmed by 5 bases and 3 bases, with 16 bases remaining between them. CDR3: CASSPRRGSDTEAFF. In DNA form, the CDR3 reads TGTGCCAGCAGTCCGCGAAGGGGGTCGGACACTGAAGCTTTCTTT.

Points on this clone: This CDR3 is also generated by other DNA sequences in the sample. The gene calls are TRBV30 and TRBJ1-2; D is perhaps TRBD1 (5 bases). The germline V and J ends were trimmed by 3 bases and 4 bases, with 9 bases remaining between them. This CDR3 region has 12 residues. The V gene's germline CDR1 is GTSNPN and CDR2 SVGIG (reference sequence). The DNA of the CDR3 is TGTGCCTGGAGCCTCGGGACCTATGGCTACACCTTC. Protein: CAWSLGTYGYTF.

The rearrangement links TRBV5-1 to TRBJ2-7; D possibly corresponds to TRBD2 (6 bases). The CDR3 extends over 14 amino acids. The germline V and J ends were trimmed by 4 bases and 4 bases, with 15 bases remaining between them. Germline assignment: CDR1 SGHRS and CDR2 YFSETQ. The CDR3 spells CASSGWDSLYEQYF. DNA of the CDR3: TGCGCCAGCAGCGGGTGGGACTCTTTGTACGAGCAGTACTTC.

As DNA, the CDR3 is TGTGCCAGCAGCCGGAATGATGTGGCCCGGAATCAGCCCCAGCATTTT. It yields the protein CASSRNDVARNQPQHF. The J gene is TRBJ1-5, the V gene TRBV6-6; the D is unclear. From germline, CDR1 is MNHNY and CDR2 SVGAGI (reference sequence). The CDR3 extends over 16 amino acids. Trimming removed 6 bases from V and 4 bases from J, with 19 bases in between.

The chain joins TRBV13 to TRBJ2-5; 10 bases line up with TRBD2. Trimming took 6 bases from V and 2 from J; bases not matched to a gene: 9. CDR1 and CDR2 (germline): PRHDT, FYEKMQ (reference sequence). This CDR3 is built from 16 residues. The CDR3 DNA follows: TGTGCCAGCAGTTCCACCGGGACTAGCGTACAAGAGACCCAGTACTTC. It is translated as CASSSTGTSVQETQYF.

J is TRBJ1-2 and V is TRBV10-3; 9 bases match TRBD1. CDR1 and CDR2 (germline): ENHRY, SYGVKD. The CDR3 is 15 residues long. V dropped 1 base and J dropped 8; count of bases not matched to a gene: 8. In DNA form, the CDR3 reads TGTGCCATCAGTGAGTATGACAGGGGGAGAGGAGGCTACACCTTC. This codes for CAISEYDRGRGGYTF.

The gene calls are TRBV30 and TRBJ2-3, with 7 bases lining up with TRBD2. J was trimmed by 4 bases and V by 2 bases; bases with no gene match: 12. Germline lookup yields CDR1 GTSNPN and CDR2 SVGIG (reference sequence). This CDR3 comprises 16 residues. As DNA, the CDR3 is TGTGCCTGGAGTAAAAAAGGCGGGGGAGTTGCAGATACGCAGTATTTT. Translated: CAWSKKGGGVADTQYF.

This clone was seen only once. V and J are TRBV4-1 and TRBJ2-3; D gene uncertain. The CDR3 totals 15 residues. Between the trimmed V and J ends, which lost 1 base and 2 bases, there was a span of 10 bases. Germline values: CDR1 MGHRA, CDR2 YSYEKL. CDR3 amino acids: CASSQGPTTTDTQYF. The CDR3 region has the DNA TGCGCCAGCAGCCAAGGACCTACCACCACAGATACGCAGTATTTT.

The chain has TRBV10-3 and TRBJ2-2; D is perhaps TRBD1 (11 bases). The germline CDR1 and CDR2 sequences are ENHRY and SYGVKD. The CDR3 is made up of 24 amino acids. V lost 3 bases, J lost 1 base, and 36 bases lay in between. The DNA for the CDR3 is TGTGCCATCAGTGATCAATCCGGGACAGGGGGTCCTAGCGGGAGTGTTAAGAACACCGGGGAGCTGTTTTTT. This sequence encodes CAISDQSGTGGPSGSVKNTGELFF.

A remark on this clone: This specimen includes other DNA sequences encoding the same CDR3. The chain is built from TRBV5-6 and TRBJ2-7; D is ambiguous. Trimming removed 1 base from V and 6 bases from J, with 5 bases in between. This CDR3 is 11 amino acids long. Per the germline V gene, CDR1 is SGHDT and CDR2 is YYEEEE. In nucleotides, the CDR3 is TGTGCCAGCAGCTTGTACGGCGAGCAGTACTTC. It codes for CASSLYGEQYF.

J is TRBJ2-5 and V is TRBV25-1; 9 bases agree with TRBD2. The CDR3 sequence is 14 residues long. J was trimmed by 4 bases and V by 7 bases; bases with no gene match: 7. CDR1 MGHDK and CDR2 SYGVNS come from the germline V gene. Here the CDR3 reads CASTLSGRGETQYF. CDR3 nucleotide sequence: TGTGCCAGCACCCTTAGCGGGAGAGGAGAGACCCAGTACTTC.

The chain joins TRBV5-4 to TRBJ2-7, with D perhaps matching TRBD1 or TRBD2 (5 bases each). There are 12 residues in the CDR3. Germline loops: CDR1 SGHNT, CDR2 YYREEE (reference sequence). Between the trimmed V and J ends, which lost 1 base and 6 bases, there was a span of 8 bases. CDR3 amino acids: CASSLPGTEQYF. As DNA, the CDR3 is TGTGCCAGCAGCTTGCCGGGGACCGAGCAGTACTTC.

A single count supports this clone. The DNA for the CDR3 is TGTGCCAGCAGCAAAGAGGGGACTAGCTATGAAACTGGCCACAATGAGCAGTTCTTC. It yields the protein CASSKEGTSYETGHNEQFF. The chain recombines TRBV21-1 with TRBJ2-1; the table assigns TRBD2, which was not confirmed against the DNA. TRBV21-1 is noted as a pseudogene. The CDR3 has 19 amino acids.

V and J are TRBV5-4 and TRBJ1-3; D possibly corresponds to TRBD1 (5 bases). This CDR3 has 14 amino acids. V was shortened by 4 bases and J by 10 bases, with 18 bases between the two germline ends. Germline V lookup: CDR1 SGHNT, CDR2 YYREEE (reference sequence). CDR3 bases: TGTGCCAGCAGCCTGGACCGCCTTGGGGGTACCATATATTTT. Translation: CASSLDRLGGTIYF. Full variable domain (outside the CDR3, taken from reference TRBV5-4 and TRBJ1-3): ETGVTQSPTHLIKTRGQQVTLRCSSQSGHNTVSWYQQALGQGPQFIFQYYREEENGRGNFPPRFSGLQFPNYSSELNVNALELDDSALYLCASSLDRLGGTIYFGEGSWLTVV.

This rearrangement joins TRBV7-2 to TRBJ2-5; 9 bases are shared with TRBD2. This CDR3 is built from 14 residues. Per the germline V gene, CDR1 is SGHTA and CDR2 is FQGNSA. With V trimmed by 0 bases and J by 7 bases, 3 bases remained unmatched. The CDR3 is CASSLARREGTQYF. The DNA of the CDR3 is TGTGCCAGCAGCTTAGCCCGGCGGGAGGGGACCCAGTACTTC.

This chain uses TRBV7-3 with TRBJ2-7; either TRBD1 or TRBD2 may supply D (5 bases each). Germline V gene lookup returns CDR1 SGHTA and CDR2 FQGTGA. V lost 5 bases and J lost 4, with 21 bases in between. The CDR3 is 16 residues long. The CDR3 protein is CASSPTPGGPLYEQYF. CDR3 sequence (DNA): TGTGCCAGCAGCCCAACTCCTGGGGGACCCCTGTACGAGCAGTACTTC.

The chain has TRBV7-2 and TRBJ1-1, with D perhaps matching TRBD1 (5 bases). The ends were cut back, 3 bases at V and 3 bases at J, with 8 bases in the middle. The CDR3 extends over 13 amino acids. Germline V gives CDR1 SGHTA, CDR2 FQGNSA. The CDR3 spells CASSFGTYTEAFF. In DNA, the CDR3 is TGTGCCAGCAGCTTCGGGACGTACACTGAAGCTTTCTTT.

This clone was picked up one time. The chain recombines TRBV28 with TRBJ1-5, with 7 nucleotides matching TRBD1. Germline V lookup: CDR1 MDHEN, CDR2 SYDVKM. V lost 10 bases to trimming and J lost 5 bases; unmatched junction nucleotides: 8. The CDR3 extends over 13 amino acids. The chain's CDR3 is CAINRGRDQPQHF. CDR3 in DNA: TGTGCCATCAATAGGGGGCGCGATCAGCCCCAGCATTTT.